The clone carrying this T cell receptor (beta chain) was counted at least ten times. Antigen unknown. The sample belongs to a study of T cell repertoires in cytomegalovirus infection. On the study more broadly: Evidence of both CMV infection and a matching HLA type came from public TCR beta signatures. Study-wide results and caveats: There were HLA-C-restricted CMV-specific TCR beta clonotypes dominating the ex vivo response. CMV carriers having the relevant HLA were flagged by cumulative public TCR beta family frequency.

This CDR3 spans 13 amino acids. Trimming shortened V by 1 base and J by 7 bases, and 10 bases separated the two germline ends. Germline V gene sequence: CDR1 MGHRA, CDR2 YSYEKL. A single record per CDR3 protein comes from TCRdb applying MiXCR to the reads. Here the sample spans 85,000 to 120,000 distinct CDR3 sequences, approximately 15% being singletons. This receptor was identified in a human donor in good health (CMV status not recorded). Some clones in this sample may be carry-over from other donors' samples. Sequencing was carried out using PBMCs. The genes are TRBV4-1 and TRBJ1-2; possible D gene TRBD1, 5 bases. Here the CDR3 reads CASSQGWGGGYTF. DNA for the CDR3: TGCGCCAGCAGCCAAGGGTGGGGGGGTGGCTACACCTTC.